What follows are 13 T cell receptor beta chains derived from one specimen sequenced in a study of T-cell reconstitution after alpha-beta-depleted transplantation in children. TCRbeta library construction was performed incorporating unique molecular identifiers. MiXCR was run by TCRdb on the PCR reads, yielding one entry per CDR3 protein. The sample carries 900,000 or so distinct CDR3 sequences, around 15% recorded once. This specimen was PBMCs, mostly from graft donor cells, taken 360 days after TCRalphabeta/CD19-depleted stem cell transplant. These TCRs come from a male patient younger than 18 who had a stem cell transplant for acute lymphoblastic leukemia, so the T cells may come from the graft donor.

This clonotype has a handful of counts. The V call is TRBV6-1, the J call TRBJ2-1, with 7 bases that match TRBD2. Germline V gene data show CDR1 as MNHNS and CDR2 as SASEGT. Trimming cost V 8 bases and J 4 bases; bases outside gene matches: 5. This CDR3 has 13 residues. CDR3 protein: CASQTGLYNEQFF. CDR3 coding DNA: TGTGCCAGCCAAACGGGACTATACAATGAGCAGTTCTTC.

This clonotype was seen many times. The genes are TRBV12-3 or TRBV12-4 and TRBJ2-1; D gene uncertain. CDR3 length: 14 residues. Trimming took off 7 bases at V and 3 bases at J, with 13 bases between the two ends. Written as DNA, the CDR3 is TGTGCCAGCACCTTAGCCCGATACTACAATGAGCAGTTCTTC. This encodes CASTLARYYNEQFF.

This clonotype has a handful of counts. The rearrangement uses TRBV9 and TRBJ2-1; D unresolved. This CDR3 has 13 amino acids. CDR1 SGDLS and CDR2 YYNGEE come from the germline V gene. Trimming shortened V by 0 bases and J by 6 bases, and 7 bases separated the two germline ends. The CDR3 DNA is TGTGCCAGCAGCGTAGCTCTCCTCAATGAGCAGTTCTTC. Its protein is CASSVALLNEQFF.

This clonotype was recorded at least ten times. The J gene is TRBJ2-3, the V gene TRBV4-2; no reliable D call. Trimming pared 6 bases from V and 5 bases from J, leaving 12 bases between. Germline lookup yields CDR1 LGHNA and CDR2 YNFKEQ. The CDR3 sequence is 13 residues long. The CDR3 spells CASREARGDTQYF. CDR3 DNA sequence: TGTGCCAGCAGGGAAGCTCGAGGAGATACGCAGTATTTT.

V is TRBV5-1 and J is TRBJ2-3, with D tentatively TRBD1 or TRBD2 (5 bases each). With 4 bases removed from V and 0 bases from J, the gap between germline ends came to 12 bases. The CDR3 loop spans 15 amino acids. The germline V gene encodes CDR1 SGHRS and CDR2 YFSETQ. This chain's CDR3 is CASSDTGTSTDTQYF. The CDR3 DNA reads TGCGCCAGCAGCGATACCGGGACGAGCACAGATACGCAGTATTTT.

This chain uses TRBV7-9 with TRBJ2-7; D not resolved. The germline V gene has CDR1 SEHNR and CDR2 FQNEAQ (reference sequence). Trimming took off 3 bases at V and 1 base at J, with 7 bases between the two ends. This CDR3 region has 13 residues. CDR3 sequence reads: CASSFHESYEQYF. CDR3 bases: TGTGCCAGCAGCTTTCACGAGTCCTACGAGCAGTACTTC.

In this sample, this clonotype turned up many times. This sequence joins TRBV25-1 and TRBJ2-2; D remains ambiguous. The V gene's germline CDR1 is MGHDK and CDR2 SYGVNS. This CDR3 has 12 residues. V lost 2 bases to trimming and J lost 7 bases, with 5 bases between them. CDR3 residues: CASSEPSGELFF. The CDR3 bases are TGTGCCAGCAGTGAACCCAGCGGGGAGCTGTTTTTT. The complete variable domain, with remaining parts taken from reference TRBV25-1 and TRBJ2-2, reads EADIYQTPRYLVIGTGKKITLECSQTMGHDKMYWYQQDPGMELHLIHYSYGVNSTEKGDLSSESTVSRIRTEHFPLTLESARPSHTSQYLCASSEPSGELFFGEGSRLTVL.

This clonotype was seen repeatedly, ten times or more. CDR3 amino acids: CSVEGWDYGYTF. The CDR3 nucleotides are TGCAGCGTTGAAGGGTGGGACTATGGCTACACCTTC. V is TRBV29-1 and J is TRBJ1-2; D is unresolved. The CDR3 spans 12 residues. The germline V gene has CDR1 SQVTM and CDR2 ANQGSEA. The ends were cut back, 1 base at V and 3 bases at J, with 6 bases in the middle.

This chain connects TRBV12-3 or TRBV12-4 to TRBJ2-1, with 7 bases lining up with TRBD2. The CDR3 length is 14 residues. The J segment lost 0 bases and the V segment lost 11 bases, leaving 7 bases of the junction unmatched. The CDR3 spells CAALGGSSYNEQFF. The CDR3 nucleotides read TGTGCCGCCCTGGGGGGGAGCTCCTACAATGAGCAGTTCTTC.

The chain uses TRBV5-1 and TRBJ2-1, with 7 nucleotides matching TRBD2. From germline, CDR1 is SGHRS and CDR2 YFSETQ. This CDR3 is 13 amino acids long. V lost 4 bases, J lost 6 bases, and 4 bases stayed unmatched. The CDR3, as DNA: TGCGCCAGCAGCGGGAGACTAGCCAATGAGCAGTTCTTC. This sequence encodes CASSGRLANEQFF.

The table lists this clonotype with a few counts. The chain links TRBV5-1 to TRBJ2-3, with unresolved D. V was pared by 0 bases and J by 2 bases, with 10 bases between. Per germline, CDR1 SGHRS and CDR2 YFSETQ. CDR3 length equals 15 residues. DNA of the CDR3: TGCGCCAGCAGCTTGGAGAGAACCGCCACAGATACGCAGTATTTT. This gives the protein CASSLERTATDTQYF.

V and J are TRBV5-1 and TRBJ2-2, with 10 bases lining up with TRBD2. Germline values: CDR1 SGHRS, CDR2 YFSETQ. Losses at the gene ends were 7 bases for V and 4 bases for J; bases not matched to a gene: 13. This CDR3 contains 17 residues. In nucleotides, the CDR3 is TGCGCCAGCGGCCGGCTAGCGGGGGCCATAGGCACCGGGGAGCTGTTTTTT. It encodes CASGRLAGAIGTGELFF.

This clonotype was seen a handful of times. The chain carries TRBV20-1 and TRBJ1-4, with 7 positions matching TRBD1. V was clipped by 5 bases and J by 3 bases; unmatched bases: 3. The CDR3 length is 13 residues. Germline loops: CDR1 DFQATT, CDR2 SNEGSKA (reference sequence). CDR3 nucleotides: TGCAGTGCTTGGGACAGCTCTAATGAAAAACTGTTTTTT. Translated, it gives CSAWDSSNEKLFF.